This T cell receptor beta chain was observed in a study of blood T cell repertoires in COVID-19. Turning to the study itself: Sample material is recorded as cDNA or gDNA derived from T cells, B-cell-depleted T cells, or PBMCs.

The germline V gene has CDR1 MNHNS and CDR2 SASEGT. This CDR3 comprises 16 residues. Trimming shortened V by 4 bases and J by 2 bases, and 15 bases separated the two germline ends. The protocol was immunoSEQ multiplex PCR, while the TCRdb copy is restricted to in-frame clones and leaves out a portion. The sample includes 25,000 to 35,000 clones, less than 90% seen only once; the top ten take over 20%. This chain joins TRBV6-1 and TRBJ2-4; D is unresolved. The source of this sequence is a human donor in a cohort sampled during active COVID-19. Sequencing used peripheral blood. This CDR3 reads CASSAVVSWSKNIQYF. Here the CDR3 DNA reads TGTGCCAGCAGTGCGGTGGTTAGCTGGTCCAAAAACATTCAGTACTTC.